Presented here are 21 T cell receptor beta chains from one specimen sequenced in a study of blood T cell repertoires in COVID-19. Produced via immunoSEQ multiplex PCR; TCRdb's table is partial and in-frame only. The profile shows some 210,000 clones, around 84% of them singletons. Sequences were obtained from peripheral blood. The receptors stem from a human donor in a cohort sampled during active COVID-19.

J is TRBJ2-3 and V is TRBV5-1; unclear D gene. In germline, CDR1 is SGHRS, CDR2 YFSETQ. This CDR3 region has 15 residues. Trimming took 9 bases from V and 2 from J, leaving 19 bases between them. CDR3 sequence reads: CATSKGHEATDTQYF. DNA for the CDR3: TGCGCCACCAGTAAAGGTCACGAGGCCACAGATACGCAGTATTTT. Full variable domain (rest looked up from reference TRBV5-1 and TRBJ2-3): KAGVTQTPRYLIKTRGQQVTLSCSPISGHRSVSWYQQTPGQGLQFLFEYFSETQRNKGNFPGRFSGRQFSNSRSEMNVSTLELGDSALYLCATSKGHEATDTQYFGPGTRLTVL.

The rearrangement joins TRBV20-1 to TRBJ1-5, with 7 bases aligning to TRBD1. In germline, CDR1 is DFQATT, CDR2 SNEGSKA (reference sequence). J gave up 11 bases and V 3 bases, and 16 bases lay outside the gene matches. This CDR3 region has 15 residues. This CDR3 is CSASTGAGPVGAQHF. DNA for the CDR3: TGCAGTGCTAGTACAGGGGCCGGGCCTGTGGGGGCCCAGCATTTT.

The CDR3 reads CSAPSADTQYF. Written as DNA, the CDR3 is TGCAGTGCCCCCTCAGCGGATACGCAGTATTTT. V is TRBV29-1 and J is TRBJ2-3; D uncertain. Germline CDR1 SQVTM, CDR2 ANQGSEA. The CDR3 covers 11 residues.

The chain links TRBV4-2 to TRBJ2-5, with a possible D match to TRBD1 (6 bases). Germline CDR1 is LGHNA and CDR2 is YNFKEQ. V gave up 1 base and J gave up 4 bases, with 10 bases separating them. The CDR3 consists of 14 residues. CDR3 sequence reads: CASSQVSGVETQYF. CDR3 coding DNA: TGTGCCAGCAGCCAAGTTTCAGGGGTAGAGACCCAGTACTTC.

The J gene is TRBJ1-1, the V gene TRBV14; D unresolved. V was pared by 1 base and J by 6 bases, with 9 bases between. The CDR3 is 13 amino acids. Germline V lookup: CDR1 SGHDN, CDR2 FVKESK. The CDR3 region has the DNA TGTGCCAGCAGCCAAGTTGTTGCGGCTGAAGCTTTCTTT. Translating gives CASSQVVAAEAFF.

The rearrangement joins TRBV29-1 to TRBJ2-1; possibly TRBD2 for D (6 bases). The CDR3 has 12 residues. In germline, CDR1 is SQVTM, CDR2 ANQGSEA. With 4 bases removed from V and 8 bases from J, the gap between germline ends came to 12 bases. The CDR3 sequence is CSVGRREDEQFF. In DNA form, the CDR3 reads TGCAGCGTTGGTCGTAGGGAGGATGAGCAGTTCTTC.

The chain couples TRBV29-1 to TRBJ1-3, with D tentatively TRBD1 (6 bases). The length of the CDR3 is 13 residues. V dropped 7 bases and J dropped 2 bases, with 12 bases sitting between them. CDR1 SQVTM and CDR2 ANQGSEA come from the germline V gene. The CDR3 spells CSAKTGTGNTIYF. CDR3 nucleotide sequence: TGCAGCGCTAAAACAGGGACTGGAAACACCATATATTTT.

The chain is built from TRBV19 and TRBJ1-6; TRBD1 might be the D (5 bases). Germline V gives CDR1 LNHDA, CDR2 SQIVND (reference sequence). The CDR3 length is 14 residues. Trimming pared 6 bases from V and 7 bases from J, leaving 13 bases between. The CDR3 protein is CASRRAGSNSPLHF. CDR3 DNA sequence: TGTGCCAGTAGACGGGCAGGGTCGAATTCACCCCTCCACTTT.

The genes are TRBV10-3 and TRBJ2-1; TRBD2 aligns across 11 bases. The CDR3 totals 14 residues. Germline V gene data show CDR1 as ENHRY and CDR2 as SYGVKD. V lost 6 bases, J lost 7 bases, and 5 bases stayed unmatched. Written as DNA, the CDR3 is TGTGCCATCAGCCTAGCGGGGGGCGAAAATGAGCAGTTCTTC. This encodes CAISLAGGENEQFF.

CDR3 region: CASSLRGRSGTSYEQYV. The DNA of the CDR3 is TGTGCTAGCAGCTTAAGGGGGCGTAGCGGGACCTCCTACGAGCAGTACGTC. The chain is built from TRBV7-7 and TRBJ2-7; D perhaps matches TRBD2 (8 bases). This CDR3 is 17 amino acids long. The germline V gene encodes CDR1 SSHAT and CDR2 FNYEAQ (reference sequence).

The chain carries TRBV29-1 and TRBJ2-3; D is unresolved. Germline V gene lookup returns CDR1 SQVTM and CDR2 ANQGSEA. The CDR3 is 11 residues long. Trimming left V 5 bases short and J 2 bases short, with 5 bases between. The CDR3 DNA reads TGCAGCGTTTCCGTCACAGATACGCAGTATTTT. Encoded protein: CSVSVTDTQYF.

The V call is TRBV9, the J call TRBJ1-5; TRBD1 aligns across 9 bases. Germline V CDR1 and CDR2: SGDLS, YYNGEE. The CDR3 runs to 19 residues. The ends lost 6 bases at V and 1 base at J; junction bases unmatched: 17. For the CDR3, the DNA is TGTGCCAGCATACATACGGGACAGGGAGAAGCGAAGAGCAATCAGCCCCAGCATTTT. It encodes CASIHTGQGEAKSNQPQHF.

This chain uses TRBV7-2 with TRBJ2-1; no clear D. The V end was cut by 1 base, the J end by 4 bases, with 14 bases between. CDR3 length: 16 amino acids. The germline V gene encodes CDR1 SGHTA and CDR2 FQGNSA. CDR3 sequence: CASSLGYGGTYNEQFF. CDR3 coding DNA: TGTGCCAGCAGCTTAGGCTACGGCGGAACTTACAATGAGCAGTTCTTC.

This clone was seen only a few times. The chain links TRBV2 to TRBJ1-6; the match to TRBD1 covers 7 bases. The CDR3 runs to 15 residues. The V segment lost 5 bases and the J segment 7 bases; nucleotides outside the gene matches: 8. CDR1 and CDR2 (germline): SNHLY, FYNNEI. CDR3 DNA sequence: TGTGCCAGCAGTTCGGACAGGTTGGGGAATTCACCCCTCCACTTT. This sequence encodes CASSSDRLGNSPLHF.

The chain carries TRBV6-6 and TRBJ2-2, with 7 bases identical to TRBD1. Germline V gives CDR1 MNHNY, CDR2 SVGAGI (reference sequence). The CDR3 loop spans 18 amino acids. V gave up 5 bases and J gave up 1 base; unmatched junction bases: 13. This chain's CDR3 is CASSQTGLGQLNTGELFF. The DNA of the CDR3 is TGTGCCAGCAGTCAGACGGGCCTGGGACAGTTGAACACCGGGGAGCTGTTTTTT.

V gene TRBV3-1 (or the pseudogene TRBV3-2) combines with J gene TRBJ1-3; D not certain. Germline CDR1 is LGHDT and CDR2 is YNNKEL (reference sequence). Between the trimmed V and J ends, which lost 4 bases and 4 bases, there was a span of 5 bases. This CDR3 spans 12 amino acids. The CDR3 is CASSLRGNTIYF. The CDR3 DNA reads as TGTGCCAGCAGCCTGAGGGGAAACACCATATATTTT.

The chain uses TRBV3-1 (or the pseudogene TRBV3-2) and TRBJ2-4; TRBD1 matches at 8 bases. CDR3 size: 16 residues. V shed 4 bases, J shed 1 base, and the junction held 6 bases outside the gene matches. Germline values: CDR1 LGHDT, CDR2 YNNKEL (reference sequence). In DNA form, the CDR3 reads TGTGCCAGCAGCCTAGGACAGGGTCCGGCCAAAAACATTCAGTACTTC. Translating gives CASSLGQGPAKNIQYF.

The chain has TRBV7-9 and TRBJ2-1; TRBD1 is a possible D gene (5 bases). Trimming pared 3 bases from V and 5 bases from J, leaving 20 bases between. Germline V gene data show CDR1 as SEHNR and CDR2 as FQNEAQ (reference sequence). The length of the CDR3 is 17 residues. CDR3 sequence (DNA): TGTGCCAGCAGCTTTTATAGGGGCACCCCAACTAACAATGAGCAGTTCTTC. This encodes CASSFYRGTPTNNEQFF.

The V gene is TRBV19, the J gene TRBJ1-1; 7 bases align to TRBD1. Germline V lookup: CDR1 LNHDA, CDR2 SQIVND (reference sequence). The CDR3 loop spans 16 amino acids. Unmatched junction bases numbered 9, after V lost 4 bases and J lost 1 base. The CDR3 sequence is CASSNLSGQRNTEAFF. For the CDR3, the DNA is TGTGCCAGTAGTAATTTGTCGGGACAGCGGAACACTGAAGCTTTCTTT. Drawing the rest from reference TRBV19 and TRBJ1-1, the complete variable domain is DGGITQSPKYLFRKEGQNVTLSCEQNLNHDAMYWYRQDPGQGLRLIYYSQIVNDFQKGDIAEGYSVSREKKESFPLTVTSAQKNPTAFYLCASSNLSGQRNTEAFFGQGTRLTVV.

The rearrangement joins TRBV18 to TRBJ2-5, with 7 bases identical to TRBD1. The V gene's germline CDR1 is KGHSH and CDR2 LQKENI. V lost 5 bases and J lost 4; bases outside the gene matches: 4. The CDR3 is made up of 13 amino acids. The CDR3 loop reads CASSVYRGETQYF. The DNA of the CDR3 is TGTGCCAGCTCAGTCTACAGGGGAGAGACCCAGTACTTC.

The rearrangement links TRBV4-2 to TRBJ2-1, with 10 bases fitting TRBD2. CDR3 length equals 16 residues. CDR1 and CDR2 from the germline V gene are LGHNA and YNFKEQ. V trimming: 8 bases; J trimming: 2 bases; junction bases outside the gene matches: 9. The CDR3 is CASALAGVSTYNEQFF. The CDR3 DNA reads TGTGCCAGCGCTCTAGCGGGAGTCAGCACCTACAATGAGCAGTTCTTC.